This TCR beta chain was obtained from a study of cytomegalovirus exposure and HLA in healthy donors. At the level of the study: Unique TCRs numbering around 85 million, obtained from HLA-typed donors, made up an early data release.

The PCR employed 60 Vbeta primers together with 13 Jbeta primers. In the original processing: A later analysis tallied approximately 87 million unique TCR beta chains, 9 million to 12 million of them shared. This table comes from immunoSEQ multiplex PCR, and its TCRdb copy is limited to in-frame clones, with some not included. V and J calls plus clone size are reproduced from that table; the DNA served to infer D and trimming. The data show about 130,000 clones, approximately 80% seen once. This CDR3 is 12 amino acids long. Germline V CDR1 and CDR2: SEHNR, FQNEAQ (reference sequence). Trimming cost V 3 bases and J 6 bases, with 6 bases left between them.

Sequenced sample: PBMCs. The source is a human donor in good health. This sequence joins TRBV7-9 and TRBJ2-4; D is undetermined. This CDR3 reads CASSFGVNIQYF. CDR3 DNA: TGTGCCAGCAGCTTTGGAGTAAACATTCAGTACTTC.